These 22 T cell receptor beta chains were all obtained from the same sample, sequenced in a study of siplizumab effects on memory and regulatory T cells. Method: immunoSEQ multiplex PCR; TCRdb's copy keeps in-frame clones and lacks some. This table holds fewer than 65,000 clones, about 93% found once. Source material: CD8+ T cells sorted from blood. These receptors all stem from a human donor in good health.

The V and J genes are TRBV15 and TRBJ2-7, with a tentative D call TRBD1 (5 bases). V dropped 0 bases and J dropped 7 bases, with 16 bases sitting between them. Germline CDR1 is LNHNV and CDR2 is YYDKDF (reference sequence). CDR3 size: 15 residues. The chain's CDR3 is CATSRDVQGKGEQYF. The CDR3 nucleotides read TGTGCCACCAGCAGAGATGTGCAGGGAAAGGGTGAGCAGTACTTC.

The chain has TRBV13 and TRBJ1-1; D perhaps matches TRBD1 (6 bases). V was pared by 2 bases and J by 6 bases, with 13 bases between. Germline V gene sequence: CDR1 PRHDT, CDR2 FYEKMQ (reference sequence). The CDR3 has 14 residues. CDR3 nucleotide sequence: TGTGCCAGCAGCTTATCGGGGGCGGTAGCTGAAGCTTTCTTT. Its protein is CASSLSGAVAEAFF.

This rearrangement joins TRBV4-1 to TRBJ2-5, with a weak D call TRBD2 (6 bases). The J call may be mistaken, given a closer DNA end match to TRBJ2-7. CDR1 is MGHRA, CDR2 YSYEKL, per germline. The CDR3 has 15 residues. The CDR3 loop reads CASSHRTGGGFEQYF. In DNA, the CDR3 is TGCGCCAGCAGCCATAGGACTGGGGGAGGATTCGAGCAGTACTTC.

This clone appeared once. The chain joins TRBV14 to TRBJ2-5, with 7 nucleotides matching TRBD2. This CDR3 has 13 amino acids. After removal of 3 bases from V and 5 bases from J, the junction contained 3 bases not matched to a gene. Germline V gene sequence: CDR1 SGHDN, CDR2 FVKESK. The CDR3 DNA reads as TGTGCCAGCAGCCACTGGGGAGGGGAGACCCAGTACTTC. The encoded protein is CASSHWGGETQYF.

In this sample, this clone turned up once. V usage is TRBV19 and J usage is TRBJ2-7; a possible D gene is TRBD1 (6 bases). Germline-derived CDR1 and CDR2 are LNHDA and SQIVND (reference sequence). The CDR3 spans 14 residues. V dropped 5 bases and J dropped 2 bases, with 13 bases sitting between them. The DNA for the CDR3 is TGTGCCAGTAGTTGGACAGACCGAACCTACGAGCAGTACTTC. Translation: CASSWTDRTYEQYF.

This chain joins TRBV28 and TRBJ2-2; D remains unclear. CDR3 length: 13 amino acids. The V gene lost 2 bases and the J gene lost 1 base, with 2 bases spanning the gap. CDR1 is MDHEN, CDR2 SYDVKM, per germline. The CDR3 here is CASSLRNTGELFF. The CDR3, as DNA: TGTGCCAGCAGTTTACGGAACACCGGGGAGCTGTTTTTT.

This sequence joins TRBV5-3 and TRBJ2-1; D is ambiguous. Being an ORF, TRBV5-3 has a function that is uncertain. V dropped 4 bases and J dropped 9 bases, with 11 bases sitting between them. This CDR3 region has 12 residues. The DNA for the CDR3 is TGTGCCAGAAGCCCCAGAAGGCCTGAGCAGTTCTTC. Encoded protein: CARSPRRPEQFF.

V gene TRBV27 combines with J gene TRBJ1-2, with D perhaps matching TRBD1 (5 bases). Germline CDR1 MNHEY, CDR2 SMNVEV (reference sequence). The CDR3 has 12 amino acids. V lost 8 bases and J 6 bases, leaving 13 bases between the germline ends. CDR3 sequence: CASRGGWDGYTF. The CDR3, as DNA: TGTGCCAGCCGGGGGGGTTGGGATGGCTACACCTTC.

The rearrangement uses TRBV7-9 and TRBJ2-7; the D gene is possibly TRBD2 (5 bases). Germline V CDR1 and CDR2: SEHNR, FQNEAQ (reference sequence). Trimming took 1 base from V and 2 from J, leaving 9 bases between them. This CDR3 comprises 14 residues. The CDR3 sequence is CASSLVTSTYEQYF. DNA for the CDR3: TGTGCCAGCAGCTTAGTCACTAGTACCTACGAGCAGTACTTC.

This clone was detected only a few times. The chain carries TRBV7-9 and TRBJ2-1, with D perhaps matching TRBD1 (5 bases). V gave up 0 bases and J gave up 7 bases, with 7 bases separating them. Per the germline V gene, CDR1 is SEHNR and CDR2 is FQNEAQ (reference sequence). The CDR3 spans 13 residues. The CDR3 nucleotides are TGTGCCAGCAGCTTAGCCCCAGGGAATGAGCAGTTCTTC. Its protein product is CASSLAPGNEQFF.

The V gene is TRBV19, the J gene TRBJ2-2, with 13 bases that match TRBD2. J gave up 6 bases and V 7 bases, and 5 bases lay outside the gene matches. This CDR3 contains 15 residues. Germline CDR1 reads LNHDA; CDR2 reads SQIVND (reference sequence). CDR3 protein: CASTIGLAGAGELFF. The DNA for the CDR3 is TGTGCCAGTACCATAGGACTAGCGGGAGCCGGGGAGCTGTTTTTT.

The chain employs TRBV10-3 and TRBJ1-1; D is undetermined. V was clipped by 6 bases and J by 4 bases, with 12 bases between them. The V gene's germline CDR1 is ENHRY and CDR2 SYGVKD. The CDR3 has 13 residues. CDR3 sequence: CAISAPLSTEAFF. The CDR3 nucleotides read TGTGCCATCAGCGCACCCTTGAGCACTGAAGCTTTCTTT.

The chain employs TRBV19 and TRBJ2-7, with D tentatively TRBD1 (6 bases). CDR1 and CDR2 from the germline V gene are LNHDA and SQIVND (reference sequence). Trimming cost V 3 bases and J 2 bases, with 14 bases left between them. The CDR3 runs 15 residues. This CDR3 is CASSIVLGAPYEQYF. CDR3 in DNA: TGTGCCAGTAGTATTGTCCTGGGGGCCCCCTACGAGCAGTACTTC.

This chain links TRBV11-3 with TRBJ2-7; D unclear. This CDR3 region has 15 residues. The V gene's germline CDR1 is SGHNT and CDR2 YENEEA. V dropped 1 base and J dropped 1 base, with 11 bases sitting between them. CDR3 loop: CASSLGRVPSYEQYF. Here the CDR3 DNA reads TGTGCCAGCAGCTTAGGTAGGGTTCCTTCCTACGAGCAGTACTTC.

The chain has TRBV4-1 and TRBJ2-7; no clear D gene. Germline CDR1 and CDR2: MGHRA and YSYEKL. The CDR3 covers 13 residues. The ends were cut back, 3 bases at V and 6 bases at J, with 12 bases in the middle. CDR3 residues: CASSQNPSGEQYF. The CDR3 nucleotides read TGCGCCAGCAGCCAGAACCCGTCCGGCGAGCAGTACTTC.

Concerning this clone: The sample has other DNA sequences that encode this CDR3 too. The CDR3 spells CASSPRLAKNIQYF. The CDR3 DNA is TGTGCCAGCAGTCCAAGACTAGCCAAAAACATTCAGTACTTC. V usage is TRBV28 and J usage is TRBJ2-4, with D unresolved. Trimming left V 5 bases short and J 0 bases short, with 8 bases between. CDR1 is MDHEN, CDR2 SYDVKM, per germline. The CDR3 spans 14 residues.

The genes are TRBV5-1 and TRBJ2-1; 7 bases agree with TRBD2. CDR3 size: 14 residues. Per germline, CDR1 SGHRS and CDR2 YFSETQ. V dropped 0 bases and J dropped 7; count of bases not matched to a gene: 4. The CDR3 protein is CASSLGEGRNEQFF. The DNA for the CDR3 is TGCGCCAGCAGCTTGGGGGAGGGGAGAAATGAGCAGTTCTTC.

With regard to this clone: At one of its ends the junction is not consistent with the germline gene, which may arise from a read error. V usage is TRBV6-1 and J usage is TRBJ1-2, with D possibly being TRBD1 (6 bases). The CDR3 contains 13 residues. Germline V gives CDR1 MNHNS, CDR2 SASEGT. The CDR3 region is CLVDRGANYGYTF. DNA for the CDR3: TGCTTAGTGGACAGAGGAGCTAACTATGGCTACACCTTC.

V is TRBV11-2 and J is TRBJ1-1; D gene uncertain. The CDR3 consists of 12 residues. The V end lost 6 bases, the J end lost 0 bases, and 5 bases lay between the germline ends. Germline lookup yields CDR1 SGHAT and CDR2 FQNNGV. CDR3 residues: CASSKMNTEAFF. CDR3 nucleotides: TGTGCCAGCAGTAAGATGAACACTGAAGCTTTCTTT.

The chain is built from TRBV7-8 and TRBJ2-7; unclear D gene. Germline values: CDR1 SGHVS, CDR2 FQNEAQ. CDR3 size: 12 residues. Trimming shortened V by 1 base and J by 3 bases, and 4 bases separated the two germline ends. The CDR3 sequence: CASSLDNYEQYF. DNA of the CDR3: TGTGCCAGCAGCTTAGACAACTACGAGCAGTACTTC.

The rearrangement joins TRBV28 to TRBJ2-1; a possible D gene is TRBD2 (6 bases). CDR3 size: 13 residues. V lost 2 bases to trimming and J lost 6 bases, with 8 bases between them. Germline assignment: CDR1 MDHEN and CDR2 SYDVKM. CDR3 nucleotides: TGTGCCAGCAGTTTACGGGGGAGCAATGAGCAGTTCTTC. It yields the protein CASSLRGSNEQFF.

The chain couples TRBV7-9 to TRBJ2-1; D gene ambiguous. There are 13 residues in the CDR3. Germline V lookup: CDR1 SEHNR, CDR2 FQNEAQ (reference sequence). Trimming took off 5 bases at V and 8 bases at J, with 13 bases between the two ends. The CDR3 protein is CASSVVVRDEQFF. In DNA form, the CDR3 reads TGTGCCAGCAGCGTGGTCGTGCGAGATGAGCAGTTCTTC.